Presented here are 22 T cell receptor beta chains from one specimen sequenced in a study of blood T cell repertoires in COVID-19. Some clones are missing from TCRdb's copy, which holds only in-frame ones; the method was immunoSEQ multiplex PCR. Among some 250,000 clones listed, around 87% were seen once. The source material was peripheral blood. The receptors come from a woman aged 70-85 years with active or convalescent COVID-19.

DNA for the CDR3: TGTGCCAGCAATGTCGACGGACAGACGAACACTGAAGCTTTCTTT. Translation: CASNVDGQTNTEAFF. The rearrangement joins TRBV6-5 to TRBJ1-1; D perhaps matches TRBD1 (6 bases). The V and J ends lost 7 bases and 1 base respectively, with 16 bases between them. Germline values: CDR1 MNHEY, CDR2 SVGAGI. This CDR3 comprises 15 residues.

The J gene is TRBJ1-4, the V gene TRBV19; D is undetermined. Germline loops: CDR1 LNHDA, CDR2 SQIVND (reference sequence). The CDR3 loop spans 13 amino acids. V was cut by 2 bases and J by 6 bases, with 7 bases left in between. CDR3 sequence reads: CASSIRRDEKLFF. The DNA of the CDR3 is TGTGCCAGTAGTATACGCCGAGATGAAAAACTGTTTTTT.

Only a few counts were recorded for this clone. The chain carries TRBV12-5 and TRBJ2-1; 9 positions agree with TRBD1. Trimming cost V 6 bases and J 0 bases; bases outside gene matches: 3. The CDR3 consists of 15 residues. Germline assignment: CDR1 LGHNT and CDR2 FRNRAP. The CDR3: CASGLGQGSYNEQFF. In DNA form, the CDR3 reads TGTGCTAGTGGACTGGGACAGGGCTCCTACAATGAGCAGTTCTTC.

V gene TRBV5-1 combines with J gene TRBJ2-7; D ambiguous. V dropped 0 bases and J dropped 5 bases, with 9 bases sitting between them. The CDR3 contains 13 residues. Germline V CDR1 and CDR2: SGHRS, YFSETQ. CDR3 coding DNA: TGCGCCAGCAGCTTGGCCGTCGACAACGAGCAGTACTTC. Residues: CASSLAVDNEQYF.

The rearrangement joins TRBV18 to TRBJ2-1, with D uncertain. Germline-derived CDR1 and CDR2 are KGHSH and LQKENI. This CDR3 spans 11 amino acids. Trimming pared 5 bases from V and 10 bases from J, leaving 9 bases between. The CDR3 loop reads CASSFLSEQFF. DNA for the CDR3: TGTGCCAGCTCATTCCTCTCCGAGCAGTTCTTC.

The rearrangement uses TRBV7-9 and TRBJ2-7, with 9 bases matching TRBD1. Germline V gives CDR1 SEHNR, CDR2 FQNEAQ (reference sequence). The CDR3 sequence is 16 residues long. Trimming took 5 bases from V and 6 from J; bases not matched to a gene: 14. This CDR3 reads CASSPWGGQGGSEQYF. CDR3 coding DNA: TGTGCCAGCAGCCCTTGGGGGGGACAGGGAGGGTCCGAGCAGTACTTC.

The rearrangement joins TRBV5-4 to TRBJ1-2, with 9 bases identical to TRBD1. Per the germline V gene, CDR1 is SGHNT and CDR2 is YYREEE (reference sequence). The V segment lost 4 bases and the J segment 8 bases; nucleotides outside the gene matches: 12. This CDR3 has 15 residues. In nucleotides, the CDR3 is TGTGCCAGCAGCCCGCCGGGACAGGGAACGGAAGGCTACACCTTC. Encoded protein: CASSPPGQGTEGYTF.

The chain combines TRBV29-1 with TRBJ1-1, with D tentatively TRBD1 (6 bases). V lost 6 bases to trimming and J lost 7 bases, with 12 bases between them. Germline CDR1 is SQVTM and CDR2 is ANQGSEA. This CDR3 region has 11 residues. CDR3 protein: CSVRGQLEAFF. The DNA of the CDR3 is TGCAGCGTCCGCGGACAGCTTGAAGCTTTCTTT.

The chain uses TRBV11-2 and TRBJ2-7; D is perhaps TRBD1 (7 bases). Germline assignment: CDR1 SGHAT and CDR2 FQNNGV. Trimming stripped 4 bases from V and 6 bases from J, with 16 bases between. The CDR3 totals 14 residues. CDR3 amino acids: CASSSRRDSREQYF. DNA of the CDR3: TGTGCCAGCAGCTCCCGGAGGGACAGCCGCGAGCAGTACTTC. The full variable domain, rest sourced from reference TRBV11-2 and TRBJ2-7, is EAGVAQSPRYKIIEKRQSVAFWCNPISGHATLYWYQQILGQGPKLLIQFQNNGVVDDSQLPKDRFSAERLKGVDSTLKIQPAKLEDSAVYLCASSSRRDSREQYFGPGTRLTVT.

The chain is built from TRBV9 and TRBJ2-1, with D possibly matching TRBD2 (7 bases). Trimming took off 3 bases at V and 3 bases at J, with 16 bases between the two ends. The germline V gene encodes CDR1 SGDLS and CDR2 YYNGEE. This CDR3 has 16 residues. The CDR3 spells CASSAGAGEFYNEQFF. In DNA form, the CDR3 reads TGTGCCAGCAGCGCAGGGGCGGGGGAATTCTACAATGAGCAGTTCTTC.

The rearrangement links TRBV2 to TRBJ1-2, with D possibly matching TRBD1 (6 bases). This CDR3 is built from 14 residues. With 6 bases removed from V and 2 bases from J, the gap between germline ends came to 13 bases. Per the germline V gene, CDR1 is SNHLY and CDR2 is FYNNEI. CDR3: CASRTGQTNYGYTF. CDR3 DNA: TGTGCCAGCAGAACAGGGCAGACCAACTATGGCTACACCTTC.

Here the CDR3 reads CASSSVMNTEAFF. CDR3 coding DNA: TGTGCCAGTAGTTCAGTCATGAACACTGAAGCTTTCTTT. The rearrangement joins TRBV19 to TRBJ1-1; no clear D gene. CDR3 length: 13 amino acids. Trimming took 5 bases from V and 0 from J, leaving 7 bases between them. The germline V gene encodes CDR1 LNHDA and CDR2 SQIVND (reference sequence).

V usage is TRBV5-1 and J usage is TRBJ2-1; TRBD1 matches at 7 bases. V was clipped by 3 bases and J by 2 bases; unmatched bases: 14. From germline, CDR1 is SGHRS and CDR2 YFSETQ. This CDR3 has 18 amino acids. The CDR3 protein is CASSYRPSGGNAYNEQFF. The CDR3 DNA is TGCGCCAGCAGCTACCGCCCTTCAGGGGGTAACGCCTACAATGAGCAGTTCTTC.

This sequence joins TRBV2 and TRBJ1-1, with 7 bases matching TRBD1. The ends lost 6 bases at V and 4 bases at J; junction bases unmatched: 8. Germline V gene sequence: CDR1 SNHLY, CDR2 FYNNEI. The CDR3 loop spans 14 amino acids. CDR3 protein: CASRGQLPSTEAFF. The CDR3 DNA sequence: TGTGCCAGCAGGGGACAGCTGCCCAGCACTGAAGCTTTCTTT. Full variable domain (rest looked up from reference TRBV2 and TRBJ1-1): EPEVTQTPSHQVTQMGQEVILRCVPISNHLYFYWYRQILGQKVEFLVSFYNNEISEKSEIFDDQFSVERPDGSNFTLKIRSTKLEDSAMYFCASRGQLPSTEAFFGQGTRLTVV.

V is TRBV6-5 and J is TRBJ2-1, with D uncertain. With 8 bases removed from V and 0 bases from J, the gap between germline ends came to 8 bases. CDR3 length: 13 residues. Germline V CDR1 and CDR2: MNHEY, SVGAGI. CDR3 DNA: TGTGCCAGCCCCCCAGACTCCTACAATGAGCAGTTCTTC. As protein: CASPPDSYNEQFF.

The chain couples TRBV7-3 to TRBJ1-6; 8 nucleotides line up with TRBD1. The CDR3 is made up of 15 amino acids. In germline, CDR1 is SGHTA, CDR2 FQGTGA. Trimming at V came to 5 bases and at J to 2 bases, leaving 2 bases not matched to a gene. The CDR3 region has the DNA TGTGCCAGCAGCGCAGGGGGCGCCTATAATTCACCCCTCCACTTT. This gives the protein CASSAGGAYNSPLHF.

The chain has TRBV5-4 and TRBJ2-3, with a weak D call TRBD2 (5 bases). V shed 0 bases and J shed 1 base, with 6 bases lying between them. Germline CDR1 is SGHNT and CDR2 is YYREEE (reference sequence). This CDR3 has 14 residues. In DNA, the CDR3 is TGTGCCAGCAGCTTGGCCGGGGGCACAGATACGCAGTATTTT. It translates to CASSLAGGTDTQYF.

J is TRBJ1-1 and V is TRBV5-1; 9 positions match TRBD1. Germline V gives CDR1 SGHRS, CDR2 YFSETQ. The CDR3 length is 16 residues. Trimming at V came to 2 bases and at J to 10 bases, leaving 15 bases not matched to a gene. Written as DNA, the CDR3 is TGCGCCAGCAGCTTCCGGGACAGGGTACAGAGCGGCGGAGCTTTCTTT. This translates into CASSFRDRVQSGGAFF. Full variable domain (remainder filled in from reference TRBV5-1 and TRBJ1-1): KAGVTQTPRYLIKTRGQQVTLSCSPISGHRSVSWYQQTPGQGLQFLFEYFSETQRNKGNFPGRFSGRQFSNSRSEMNVSTLELGDSALYLCASSFRDRVQSGGAFFGQGTRLTVV.

The gene calls are TRBV21-1 and TRBJ2-3; TRBD1 is the table's D call and was not checked against the DNA. TRBV21-1 is annotated as a pseudogene. The CDR3 extends over 18 amino acids. CDR3 in DNA: TGTGCCAGCAGCAAAGAGGGGGACAGACCCCCAGGGACAGATACGCAGTATTTT. Its translation is CASSKEGDRPPGTDTQYF.

The chain has TRBV6-5 and TRBJ1-5; 7 bases match TRBD1. In germline, CDR1 is MNHEY, CDR2 SVGAGI. The length of the CDR3 is 15 residues. V lost 0 bases and J lost 2; bases outside the gene matches: 1. The CDR3: CASSYSGGGNQPQHF. In DNA form, the CDR3 reads TGTGCCAGCAGTTACTCAGGGGGCGGCAATCAGCCCCAGCATTTT.

V usage is TRBV3-1 (or the pseudogene TRBV3-2) and J usage is TRBJ1-1, with D maybe TRBD1 (5 bases). Germline lookup yields CDR1 LGHDT and CDR2 YNNKEL (reference sequence). V lost 3 bases to trimming and J lost 3 bases, with 8 bases between them. This CDR3 region has 13 residues. CDR3 in amino acids: CASSHSGDTEAFF. Here the CDR3 DNA reads TGTGCCAGCAGCCACTCGGGGGACACTGAAGCTTTCTTT.

The CDR3 region has the DNA TGCGCCAGCAGCCTCTCCTTTAGCACAGATACGCAGTATTTT. Amino acids: CASSLSFSTDTQYF. The V call is TRBV5-1, the J call TRBJ2-3; D is uncertain. This CDR3 is built from 14 residues. The germline gives CDR1 SGHRS, CDR2 YFSETQ. The V end was cut by 4 bases, the J end by 0 bases, with 9 bases between.